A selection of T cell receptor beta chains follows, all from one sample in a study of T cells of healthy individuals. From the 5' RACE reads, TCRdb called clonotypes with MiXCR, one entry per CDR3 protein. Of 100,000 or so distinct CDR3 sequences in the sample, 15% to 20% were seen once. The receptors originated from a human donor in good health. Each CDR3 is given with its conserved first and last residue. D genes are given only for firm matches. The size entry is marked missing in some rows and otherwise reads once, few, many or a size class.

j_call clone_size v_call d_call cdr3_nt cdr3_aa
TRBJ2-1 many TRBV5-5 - TGTGCCAGCAGCTTATCGGCAGGACGGGACAATGAGCAGTTCTTC CASSLSAGRDNEQFF
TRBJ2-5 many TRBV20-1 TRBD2 TGCAGTGCTACTCCTGGGGTAGCGGGAGGCGCATACCAAGAGACCCAGTACTTC CSATPGVAGGAYQETQYF
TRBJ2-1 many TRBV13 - TGTGCCAGCAGCTCCGGGAGCTACAATGAGCAGTTCTTC CASSSGSYNEQFF
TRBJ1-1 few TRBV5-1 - TGCGCCAGCAGTAATTGGGGACACACTGAAGCTTTCTTT CASSNWGHTEAFF
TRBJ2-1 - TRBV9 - TGTGCCAGCAGCGTAGGGGGCGATGAGCAGTTCTTC CASSVGGDEQFF
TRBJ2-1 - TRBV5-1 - TGCGCCAGCAGCTTGGATGTTTGGGCGACAGGTGAGCAGTTCTTC CASSLDVWATGEQFF
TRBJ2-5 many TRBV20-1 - TGCAGTGCTAGAGAGTACATACGGAAAGAGACCCAGTACTTC CSAREYIRKETQYF
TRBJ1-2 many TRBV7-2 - TGTGCCAGCAGCCCCGGCCGACGGAACTATGGCTACACCTTC CASSPGRRNYGYTF
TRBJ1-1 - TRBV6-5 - TGTGCCAGCAGTTACGTCTGGCGGGAAGTGAACACTGAAGCTTTCTTT CASSYVWREVNTEAFF
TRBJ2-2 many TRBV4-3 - TGCGCCAGCAGCCAAGATTTCGCAGGGGGGCTGGCCGGGGAGCTGTTTTTT CASSQDFAGGLAGELFF
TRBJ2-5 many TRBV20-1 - TGCAGTTCCCAGAGAGGCGAGACCCAGTACTTC CSSQRGETQYF
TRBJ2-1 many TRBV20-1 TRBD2 TGCAGTGCTAAACTAGCGGGAGTAGGGGAGCAGTTCTTC CSAKLAGVGEQFF
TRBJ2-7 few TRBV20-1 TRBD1 TGCAGTGCTAGAGTTCGGGACAGGGGATGGAGGGAGCAGTACTTC CSARVRDRGWREQYF
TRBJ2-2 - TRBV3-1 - TGTGCCAGCAGCTACGGTCACGAGGAGCTGTTTTTT CASSYGHEELFF
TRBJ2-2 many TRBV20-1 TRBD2 TGCAGTGCCAAATCCGCCGAGCGGGGGTCGAACACCGGGGAGCTGTTTTTT CSAKSAERGSNTGELFF
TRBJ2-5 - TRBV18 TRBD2 TGTGCCAGCTCACCCCGGGTAGCGGGGGACCAAGAGACCCAGTACTTC CASSPRVAGDQETQYF
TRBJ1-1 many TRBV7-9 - TGTGCCACTGGGCACCACGACGCTGAAGCTTTCTTT CATGHHDAEAFF
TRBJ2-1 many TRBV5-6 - TGTGCCAGCAACGTGGTGGACCTAGGCGGTCGTGGTGAGCAGTTCTTC CASNVVDLGGRGEQFF
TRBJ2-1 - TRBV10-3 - TGTGCCATCAGTACCCAGGGACAAAGAGACAATGAGCAGTTCTTC CAISTQGQRDNEQFF
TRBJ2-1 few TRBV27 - TGTGCCAGCGTTGGCGGGACACCCTACAATGAGCAGTTCTTC CASVGGTPYNEQFF
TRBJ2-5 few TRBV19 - TGTGCCAGTAGTAAATTTGACAGCCTCCGTGAGACCCAGTACTTC CASSKFDSLRETQYF
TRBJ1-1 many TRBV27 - TGTGCCAGCAGTTGGGGGGGGGCCACTGAAGCTTTCTTT CASSWGGATEAFF
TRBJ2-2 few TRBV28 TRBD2 TGTGCCAGCAGTCGACTAGCGGTGAGGGGGGAGCTGTTTTTT CASSRLAVRGELFF
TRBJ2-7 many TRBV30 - TGTGCCTCCGGAGGGAAGGGAGCCTACGAGCAGTACTTC CASGGKGAYEQYF
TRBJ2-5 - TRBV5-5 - TGTGCCAGCAGCTTGGTGGGCAGTCAAGGGACCCAGTACTTC CASSLVGSQGTQYF
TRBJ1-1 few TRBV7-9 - TGTGCCAGCAGCTTAGATTCAGTGAACACTGAAGCTTTCTTT CASSLDSVNTEAFF
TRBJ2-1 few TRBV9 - TGTGCCAGCAGCCCTAGTCAGGGCTTTGGTTATGAGCAGTTCTTC CASSPSQGFGYEQFF